Listed below are T cell receptor beta chains from one sample, sequenced in a study of shared clonotypes between healthy human individuals. Using immunoSEQ multiplex PCR, the repertoire was profiled, and TCRdb retains in-frame clones only, with some absent. The data contain more than 200,000 clones, under 80% of them singletons. Sequences were obtained from memory CD4+ T cells sorted from blood. The origin of the receptors is a man in his thirties or forties in good health. The CDR3 runs from the conserved cysteine through the conserved F or W. D genes are given only for firm matches. Part of the rows lack a size; the others show once, few, many or a class for expanded clones.

v_gene,abundance,j_gene,d_gene,CDR3nt,CDR3aa
TRBV5-1,NA,TRBJ2-1,TRBD2,TGCGCCAGCAGCTTGGCCCGCGGGGGGTACAATGAGCAGTTCTTC,CASSLARGGYNEQFF
TRBV5-1,NA,TRBJ1-1,TRBD1,TGCGCCAGCAAAGCTCAGGGGGCGCCGACTGAAGCTTTCTTT,CASKAQGAPTEAFF
TRBV5-1,NA,TRBJ1-3,NA,TGCGCCAGCAGCTCATTATCCGGAAACACCATATATTTT,CASSSLSGNTIYF
TRBV6-5,NA,TRBJ1-3,NA,TGTGCCAGTCGGGGCAGGGTCGGAAACACCATATATTTT,CASRGRVGNTIYF
TRBV5-1,NA,TRBJ1-4,TRBD1,TGCGCCAGCAGCCTACAGGGGGCAGGGGAAAAACTGTTTTTT,CASSLQGAGEKLFF
TRBV5-1,few,TRBJ1-1,NA,TGCGCCAGCAGCTTGGAGGGAAGCAGGGTTTACACTGAAGCTTTCTTT,CASSLEGSRVYTEAFF
TRBV5-1,NA,TRBJ1-2,NA,TGCGCCAGCAGGTCGATGGCGGACAACCGGCTCCCCCTCGGCGGCTACACCTTC,CASRSMADNRLPLGGYTF
TRBV7-8,many,TRBJ2-1,NA,TGTGCCAGCAGCTTAGCCCCCGGACTCTACAATGAGCAGTTCTTC,CASSLAPGLYNEQFF
TRBV5-6,NA,TRBJ2-3,NA,TGTGCCAGCAGCTCTCGACTAGTACCTCAACCTAACACAGATACGCAGTATTTT,CASSSRLVPQPNTDTQYF
TRBV6-6,many,TRBJ2-1,TRBD2,TGTGCCAGCATCGACAGGGAGCGGACTAGCGGGATTGAGCAGTTCTTC,CASIDRERTSGIEQFF
TRBV10-1,few,TRBJ1-4,NA,TGCGCCAGCAGTGAAGTACAGCGAGGAAAACTGTTTTTT,CASSEVQRGKLFF
TRBV29-1,NA,TRBJ1-1,NA,TGCAGTGGAAGGGGTGCATCGAGGGCGGACACTGAAGCTTTCTTT,CSGRGASRADTEAFF
TRBV5-1,NA,TRBJ2-1,TRBD2,TGCGCCAGCAGCTTGGCCGGTTTACTAGCGGGGAGCAATTCCTACAATGAGCAGTTCTTC,CASSLAGLLAGSNSYNEQFF
TRBV7-2,once,TRBJ1-2,NA,TGTGCCAGCAGCTCGGGGCCGTATGGCTACACCTTC,CASSSGPYGYTF
TRBV11-2,once,TRBJ2-3,NA,TGTGCCAGCAGCTCCGGGACACGAAGCACAGATACGCAGTATTTT,CASSSGTRSTDTQYF
TRBV11-2,NA,TRBJ2-5,TRBD2,TGTGCCAGCAGCTTAGGGTTAGCGGGCCAAGAGACCCAGTACTTC,CASSLGLAGQETQYF
TRBV28,NA,TRBJ2-1,NA,TGTGCCAGCTCCCTAGACATCGGTAATGAGCAGTTCTTC,CASSLDIGNEQFF